These T cell receptor beta chains were read from a single sample in a study of CD8+CD57+ T cells in acquired aplastic anemia. One entry per CDR3 protein, called by TCRdb with MiXCR from the reads. The sample records hundreds of thousands of distinct CDR3 sequences, 55% to 65% being singletons. The sequenced material came from sorted CD4+, CD8+, or CD8+CD57+ T cells (not recorded which) from PBMCs. These receptors were obtained from a human donor with severe aplastic anemia or a healthy control (not recorded which). Each CDR3 is given with its conserved first and last residue. Fields, in order: clone size, V gene, D gene, CDR3 length, J gene, CDR3 DNA, CDR3 protein. The D gene is left open where the match is weak. Not all rows give a size; the values are once, few, many and, for expanded clones, a class.

-	TRBV5-1	-	13	TRBJ1-2	TGCGCCAGCAGCCCTACAGCAGACTATGGCTACACCTTC	CASSPTADYGYTF
many	TRBV11-2	-	17	TRBJ2-3	TGTGCCAGCAGCTTAGATCTGGATCTAGCAAGGGCAGATACGCAGTATTTT	CASSLDLDLARADTQYF
-	TRBV2	-	15	TRBJ1-1	TGTGCCAGCAGTGGGGGGTTAATGCGGTCAACGGGGGCTTTCTTT	CASSGGLMRSTGAFF
few	TRBV7-2	-	13	TRBJ1-6	TGTGCCAGCAGCTCGCCCGGGGATTCACCCCTCCACTTT	CASSSPGDSPLHF
-	TRBV15	-	14	TRBJ2-7	TGTGCCACCAGCAGAGTGTCGGGGGCCTACGAGCAGTACTTC	CATSRVSGAYEQYF
many	TRBV12-3/TRBV12-4	-	12	TRBJ2-7	TGTGCCAGCAGCCCAAGGGACAACGAGCAGTACTTC	CASSPRDNEQYF
many	TRBV5-1	TRBD1	15	TRBJ2-3	TGCGCCAGCCACCCAGGGGGCAAAAATGGAGATACGCAGTATTTT	CASHPGGKNGDTQYF
few	TRBV9	-	12	TRBJ1-4	TGTGCCAGCAGCGGACCCGGAGGGAAACTGTTTTTT	CASSGPGGKLFF
-	TRBV29-1	-	16	TRBJ1-6	TGCAGCGTTGGGGGAGGGGGGGGCTCCTATAATTCACCCCTCCACTTT	CSVGGGGGSYNSPLHF
-	TRBV10-3	-	16	TRBJ2-3	TGTGCCATCAGTGAGACTATAGCGTTAAGGACAGATACGCAGTATTTT	CAISETIALRTDTQYF
-	TRBV7-3	-	13	TRBJ1-2	TGTGCCACCAGCAGTGGTACATTCTATGGCTACACCTTC	CATSSGTFYGYTF
once	TRBV7-7	-	15	TRBJ1-2	TGTGCTAGCAGCCCCGGGGACGGACGCCACTATGGCTACACCTTC	CASSPGDGRHYGYTF
many	TRBV12-3/TRBV12-4	TRBD2	16	TRBJ2-5	TGTGCCAGCAGCACGACTAGCGGGGGACCGCAAGAGACCCAGTACTTC	CASSTTSGGPQETQYF
many	TRBV12-3/TRBV12-4	-	13	TRBJ1-1	TGTGCCAGCAGTTCACAGTTGCTAGGGGGAGCTTTCTTT	CASSSQLLGGAFF
-	TRBV7-9	-	11	TRBJ2-7	TGTGCCATGGCGTTCAGGGGCGAGCAGTACTTC	CAMAFRGEQYF
few	TRBV19	-	14	TRBJ1-5	TGTGCCAGTAGAACAGGGTTCTTGGATCAGCCCCAGCATTTT	CASRTGFLDQPQHF
-	TRBV10-3	-	16	TRBJ2-1	TGTGCCATCAGAACACAACAGGCATCCTCCTACAATGAGCAGTTCTTC	CAIRTQQASSYNEQFF
once	TRBV7-7	TRBD1	13	TRBJ2-7	TGTGCTAGCAGCTATACCGGGACAGGGGAGCAGTACTTC	CASSYTGTGEQYF
-	TRBV29-1	TRBD1	18	TRBJ1-5	TGCAGCGCCCCCTGGAACAGGGGGAAGAAATTGGACAATCAGCCCCAGCATTTT	CSAPWNRGKKLDNQPQHF
many	TRBV7-3	TRBD2	16	TRBJ2-3	TGTGCCAGCAGCCTCATGGGTAGCGGGGGGGCAGATACGCAGTATTTT	CASSLMGSGGADTQYF
few	TRBV11-2	TRBD1	16	TRBJ1-5	TGTGCCAGCAGCTTAGGACCGACAGGGAGAAATCAGCCCCAGCATTTT	CASSLGPTGRNQPQHF
-	TRBV7-9	-	15	TRBJ1-2	TGTGCCAGCAGCTCGTTCTCGGGTATGGTCTATGGCTACACCTTC	CASSSFSGMVYGYTF
-	TRBV7-8	-	11	TRBJ2-1	TGTGCCAGCGGAAGCCGCAATGGGCAGTTCTTC	CASGSRNGQFF
many	TRBV20-1	-	13	TRBJ2-5	TGCAGTGCTAGTCATGGGTACCAAGAGACCCAGTACTTC	CSASHGYQETQYF
-	TRBV20-1	TRBD1	15	TRBJ1-2	TGCAGTGTCGGGGACAGGGGGAGGAGAAACTATGGCTACACCTTC	CSVGDRGRRNYGYTF
-	TRBV25-1	TRBD2	14	TRBJ2-1	TGTGCCACCACCGGACTAGCGGGAGTCAATGAGCAGTTCTTC	CATTGLAGVNEQFF
-	TRBV7-6	-	12	TRBJ1-5	TGTGCCAGCAGCTTCCCTTATCAGCCCCAGCATTTT	CASSFPYQPQHF
many	TRBV5-1	TRBD2	18	TRBJ2-3	TGCGCCAGCAGCGCAGCCCCACTAGCGGGGGTGATCACAGATACGCAGTATTTT	CASSAAPLAGVITDTQYF
-	TRBV2	-	14	TRBJ2-1	TGTGCCAGCAACCCACAGACAGGTAACAATGAGCAGTTCTTC	CASNPQTGNNEQFF
-	TRBV5-1	-	13	TRBJ2-7	TGCGCCAGCAGCTTGCGGGGGCTCGACGAGCAGTACTTC	CASSLRGLDEQYF
-	TRBV7-6	-	14	TRBJ1-1	TGTGCCAGCATCAAAGGGTTGACGGACACTGAAGCTTTCTTT	CASIKGLTDTEAFF
-	TRBV7-6	-	12	TRBJ2-3	TGTGCCAGCAGCTCCACCCTGTATACGCAGTATTTT	CASSSTLYTQYF
few	TRBV13	-	11	TRBJ2-1	TGTGCCAGCAGCACCGGGACGGGGCAGTTCTTC	CASSTGTGQFF
-	TRBV7-9	-	19	TRBJ1-6	TGTGCCAGCAGCCCGCAGACCGACGCAGGACCCAACTGTAATTCACCCCTCCACTTT	CASSPQTDAGPNCNSPLHF
-	TRBV15	TRBD1	13	TRBJ2-1	TGTGCCGTACCGGGACAGGGCTACAATGAGCAGTTCTTC	CAVPGQGYNEQFF
once	TRBV6-1	-	12	TRBJ1-1	TGTGCCAGCGGGATTGCGGTCACTGAAGCTTTCTTT	CASGIAVTEAFF
-	TRBV4-2	-	18	TRBJ2-3	TGTGCCAGCAGCCAAAGGGGGGGGCAGGGCGCACTCACAGATACGCAGTATTTT	CASSQRGGQGALTDTQYF
-	TRBV5-1	TRBD2	14	TRBJ2-7	TGCGCCAGCACTAGCGGGAGCTCTTCCTACGAGCAGTACTTC	CASTSGSSSYEQYF
few	TRBV2	-	14	TRBJ2-7	TGTGCCAGCAGGATACCGGGACGCACCTACGAGCAGTACTTC	CASRIPGRTYEQYF